One sample yielded the 19 T cell receptor beta chains listed below, sequenced in a study of post-analysis software for immune sequencing data. These receptors' antigens are unknown. General study results and limits: When patients were compared with controls, a handful of TRBV segments were more frequent, TRBV5-6, TRBV5-1 and TRBV20-1 among them.

Incorporated into the TCR beta cDNA libraries were unique molecular identifiers, which served to reduce PCR and sequencing biases. MiXCR, run by TCRdb on the PCR reads, gives a single entry per CDR3 protein. The table has under 650,000 distinct CDR3 sequences, 44% seen once. Sequencing was done on a sample of blood. Source of these receptors: a girl between 5 and 17 years old with multiple sclerosis.

The chain joins TRBV10-3 to TRBJ1-1, with TRBD1 as a possible D gene (6 bases). CDR1 ENHRY and CDR2 SYGVKD come from the germline V gene. The CDR3 has 13 amino acids. Trimming cost V 3 bases and J 7 bases, with 12 bases left between them. For the CDR3, the DNA is TGTGCCATCAGTGACCGGACAGCCGATGAAGCTTTCTTT. This codes for CAISDRTADEAFF.

The chain combines TRBV12-3 or TRBV12-4 with TRBJ1-2; D is uncertain. The length of the CDR3 is 14 residues. Deletions cut 6 bases from V and 4 bases from J, with 15 bases between. The chain's CDR3 is CASRRTGRIYGYTF. CDR3 nucleotide sequence: TGTGCCAGCAGACGCACTGGACGGATCTATGGCTACACCTTC.

The chain is built from TRBV7-8 and TRBJ1-2, with D possibly matching TRBD1 (6 bases). There are 16 residues in the CDR3. CDR1 is SGHVS and CDR2 is FQNEAQ in the germline V gene. Trimming cost V 0 bases and J 5 bases, with 16 bases left between them. The CDR3 DNA sequence: TGTGCCAGCAGCTTAGCCACGAGGGGGGTTGTATATGGCTACACCTTC. Protein: CASSLATRGVVYGYTF.

The chain links TRBV7-6 to TRBJ2-1; 8 positions agree with TRBD1. The junction had 5 bases not matched to a gene; V was cut back by 4 bases and J by 3 bases. Germline loops: CDR1 SGHVS, CDR2 FNYEAQ. The CDR3 contains 15 residues. In nucleotides, the CDR3 is TGTGCCAGCAGCTCTGGGACAGGCCGCTACAATGAGCAGTTCTTC. As protein: CASSSGTGRYNEQFF.

The chain joins TRBV20-1 to TRBJ2-1; 9 nucleotides agree with TRBD2. After removal of 0 bases from V and 6 bases from J, the junction contained 6 bases not matched to a gene. Germline V lookup: CDR1 DFQATT, CDR2 SNEGSKA (reference sequence). This CDR3 comprises 15 residues. In DNA form, the CDR3 reads TGCAGTGCTAGAGATGGTAGCGGGAGCGTCAATGAGCAGTTCTTC. It encodes CSARDGSGSVNEQFF.

This chain uses TRBV29-1 with TRBJ2-1; D may be TRBD2 (6 bases). Germline values: CDR1 SQVTM, CDR2 ANQGSEA. The CDR3 consists of 13 residues. The V and J ends lost 8 bases and 9 bases respectively, with 20 bases between them. CDR3 region: CSSEGSTSFEQFF. The CDR3, as DNA: TGCAGCTCGGAAGGATCGACTAGTTTTGAGCAGTTCTTC.

This clonotype has ten or more counts. CDR3 sequence (DNA): TGTGCCAGCAGTTTAGCAGGCAGGACAGGGTACTATGGCTACACCTTC. Residues: CASSLAGRTGYYGYTF. The chain employs TRBV12-3 or TRBV12-4 and TRBJ1-2; 8 positions agree with TRBD1. The CDR3 runs 16 residues. The junction had 6 bases not matched to a gene; V was cut back by 0 bases and J by 3 bases.

The DNA of the CDR3 is TGTGCCAGCAGCTTAAGTGTGGGGGGGCATGACGAGACCCAGTACTTC. Translating gives CASSLSVGGHDETQYF. The chain couples TRBV7-6 to TRBJ2-5; possible D gene TRBD2, 7 bases. The CDR3 spans 16 residues. Germline V gives CDR1 SGHVS, CDR2 FNYEAQ. Trimming removed 2 bases at V and 5 bases at J, with 18 bases between.

V gene TRBV3-1 combines with J gene TRBJ2-1, with 11 bases fitting TRBD2. Unmatched junction bases numbered 7, after V lost 6 bases and J lost 9 bases. Germline V lookup: CDR1 LGHDT, CDR2 YNNKEL (reference sequence). There are 14 residues in the CDR3. The CDR3 sequence: CASRTSGAFGEQFF. The CDR3 region has the DNA TGTGCCAGCAGGACTAGCGGGGCCTTTGGTGAGCAGTTCTTC.

The chain joins TRBV12-3 or TRBV12-4 to TRBJ2-7, with a weak D call TRBD2 (6 bases). Trimming took 1 base from V and 1 from J, leaving 8 bases between them. There are 14 residues in the CDR3. The CDR3 DNA follows: TGTGCCAGCAGTTTAGGACTAGAATCCTACGAGCAGTACTTC. Translated, it gives CASSLGLESYEQYF.

This clonotype was counted only a few times. The chain is built from TRBV10-3 and TRBJ2-5; TRBD2 matches at 11 bases. Germline V gives CDR1 ENHRY, CDR2 SYGVKD. V was pared by 6 bases and J by 0 bases, with 3 bases of the junction left unmatched. The CDR3 sequence is 15 residues long. In nucleotides, the CDR3 is TGTGCCATCAGAGATAGCGGGGGGGACCAAGAGACCCAGTACTTC. Translated, it gives CAIRDSGGDQETQYF.

V usage is TRBV12-3 or TRBV12-4 and J usage is TRBJ2-3; D remains ambiguous. This CDR3 has 14 amino acids. V was shortened by 3 bases and J by 2 bases, with 9 bases between the two germline ends. This chain's CDR3 is CASSFGPPTDTQYF. The DNA for the CDR3 is TGTGCCAGCAGTTTTGGACCGCCCACAGATACGCAGTATTTT.

This clonotype has more than one count but fewer than ten. The chain is built from TRBV10-3 and TRBJ2-1, with D unclear. The germline gives CDR1 ENHRY, CDR2 SYGVKD. This CDR3 comprises 14 residues. The V end lost 3 bases, the J end lost 0 bases, and 6 bases lay between the germline ends. Written as DNA, the CDR3 is TGTGCCATCAGTGAAGGGAACTCCTACAATGAGCAGTTCTTC. Translation: CAISEGNSYNEQFF.

The V and J genes are TRBV5-1 and TRBJ2-6; 9 bases agree with TRBD1. V lost 9 bases and J lost 3; bases outside the gene matches: 7. Germline V gene lookup returns CDR1 SGHRS and CDR2 YFSETQ. The CDR3 is 15 residues long. CDR3: CATSQGAHGANVLTF. As DNA, the CDR3 is TGCGCCACCTCACAGGGGGCGCATGGGGCCAACGTCCTGACTTTC.

There are a few counts of this clonotype. The chain is built from TRBV5-1 and TRBJ2-7, with D uncertain. This CDR3 comprises 14 residues. In germline, CDR1 is SGHRS, CDR2 YFSETQ. The ends were cut back, 2 bases at V and 0 bases at J, with 9 bases in the middle. CDR3 loop: CASSLRANSYEQYF. The CDR3 DNA follows: TGCGCCAGCAGCTTAAGGGCTAACTCCTACGAGCAGTACTTC.

The V gene is TRBV24-1, the J gene TRBJ2-7; 7 bases map to TRBD2. The CDR3 is 12 residues long. J lost 2 bases, V lost 9 bases, and 3 bases had no gene match. The germline gives CDR1 KGHDR, CDR2 SFDVKD. DNA of the CDR3: TGTGCCACCGGGAGCGGGACCTACGAGCAGTACTTC. Its translation is CATGSGTYEQYF.

The chain combines TRBV12-3 or TRBV12-4 with TRBJ2-7; D remains unclear. Trimming shortened V by 6 bases and J by 5 bases, and 8 bases separated the two germline ends. This CDR3 region has 11 residues. The CDR3 reads CASSRSDEQYF. CDR3 nucleotide sequence: TGTGCCAGCAGCCGCTCGGACGAGCAGTACTTC.

This rearrangement joins TRBV5-1 to TRBJ2-1; 7 bases agree with TRBD2. Germline loops: CDR1 SGHRS, CDR2 YFSETQ. V gave up 7 bases and J gave up 6 bases; unmatched junction bases: 10. This CDR3 contains 14 residues. The CDR3 protein is CASSPGAGSNEQFF. The CDR3 nucleotides are TGCGCCAGCTCCCCGGGAGCGGGGAGCAATGAGCAGTTCTTC.

The chain carries TRBV11-2 and TRBJ1-5, with D unclear. The CDR3 contains 14 residues. Germline V lookup: CDR1 SGHAT, CDR2 FQNNGV. V lost 0 bases to trimming and J lost 7 bases, with 10 bases between them. The CDR3 coding sequence is TGTGCCAGCAGCTTAGACCCCTCGGGGCAGCCCCAGCATTTT. Protein product: CASSLDPSGQPQHF.